The 9 T cell receptor beta chains below come from one sample, sequenced in a study of identical twins. TCRdb itself ran the 5' RACE reads through MiXCR, one entry per CDR3 protein. This sample has about 330,000 distinct CDR3 sequences, with 12% found just once. This sample was shared with a second study, whose subject was yellow fever vaccine responses in identical twins.

The sample comprised CD8+ T cells sorted from blood. These TCRs come from a woman aged 18-30 years in good health.

V and J are TRBV2 and TRBJ2-2; TRBD1 might be the D (6 bases). The germline V gene encodes CDR1 SNHLY and CDR2 FYNNEI. V was clipped by 2 bases and J by 2 bases, with 18 bases between them. The CDR3 spans 18 residues. CDR3 loop: CASSEHEYRAGNTGELFF. CDR3 nucleotides: TGTGCCAGCAGTGAACATGAGTACAGGGCTGGTAACACCGGGGAGCTGTTTTTT.

This chain uses TRBV6-5 with TRBJ2-7; TRBD1 might be the D (5 bases). The CDR3 contains 12 residues. Trimming pared 4 bases from V and 2 bases from J, leaving 6 bases between. Germline V gene data show CDR1 as MNHEY and CDR2 as SVGAGI. CDR3 sequence reads: CASSSDTYEQYF. The DNA for the CDR3 is TGTGCCAGCAGTTCGGACACCTACGAGCAGTACTTC.

A word on this clonotype: Lacking the conserved final phenylalanine or tryptophan, this CDR3 likely reflects a read error. J is TRBJ2-6 and V is TRBV5-5; D could derive from TRBD1 or TRBD2 (6 bases each). The CDR3 is 15 residues long. V lost 4 bases and J lost 3, with 11 bases in between. Looked up from germline, CDR1 is SGHKS and CDR2 is YYEKEE (reference sequence). CDR3 nucleotide sequence: TGTGCCAGCAGCACCAGGGGAGGTGGGGCCAACGTCCTGACTTTA. Amino acids: CASSTRGGGANVLTL.

This clonotype was observed a handful of times. The chain recombines TRBV3-1 with TRBJ2-2, with 14 nucleotides matching TRBD2. The CDR3 extends over 16 amino acids. V was clipped by 5 bases and J by 6 bases; unmatched bases: 5. Germline CDR1 is LGHDT and CDR2 is YNNKEL (reference sequence). CDR3 nucleotides: TGTGCCAGCAGCTTCGGACTAGCGGGGGGCGCCGGGGAGCTGTTTTTT. Translation gives CASSFGLAGGAGELFF.

This clonotype came up many times. CDR3 DNA: TGTGCCAGCAGTGACGCCCCCACAGATACGCAGTATTTT. This gives the protein CASSDAPTDTQYF. V is TRBV6-4 and J is TRBJ2-3, with D unresolved. CDR1 is MRHNA, CDR2 SNTAGT, per germline. Trimming left V 2 bases short and J 2 bases short, with 5 bases between. This CDR3 is built from 13 residues.

This clonotype occurred a few times. The chain carries TRBV7-9 and TRBJ2-7; the D call may be TRBD1 or TRBD2 (6 bases each). Germline V gene data show CDR1 as SEHNR and CDR2 as FQNEAQ (reference sequence). V was pared by 5 bases and J by 2 bases, with 16 bases between. The CDR3 runs to 15 residues. The DNA of the CDR3 is TGTGCCAGCAGCCCCGAAGGGGGGTTTACCTACGAGCAGTACGTC. This translates into CASSPEGGFTYEQYV.

This chain links TRBV7-9 with TRBJ2-3, with TRBD2 matching over 9 bases. With V trimmed by 5 bases and J by 7 bases, 16 bases remained unmatched. CDR3 size: 17 residues. Germline loops: CDR1 SEHNR, CDR2 FQNEAQ (reference sequence). This CDR3 reads CASSPQATSGLVYTQYF. The CDR3 DNA is TGTGCCAGCAGCCCCCAAGCGACTAGCGGTCTAGTCTATACGCAGTATTTT.

Many counts were recorded for this clonotype. The chain couples TRBV5-1 to TRBJ2-5; the D call may be TRBD1 or TRBD2 (5 bases each). Trimming left V 0 bases short and J 5 bases short, with 11 bases between. CDR1 and CDR2 (germline): SGHRS, YFSETQ. The CDR3 has 14 amino acids. CDR3 nucleotide sequence: TGCGCCAGCAGCTTGGCCGTAGGGACCGAGACCCAGTACTTC. Its translation: CASSLAVGTETQYF.

The rearrangement links TRBV21-1 to TRBJ2-7; TRBD1 is taken as the D call from the table, unchecked against the DNA. TRBV21-1 is labeled a pseudogene. The CDR3 sequence is 15 residues long. The CDR3 reads CASSTSGTPKYEQYV. The CDR3 DNA sequence: TGTGCCAGCAGCACCTCTGGCACCCCGAAGTACGAGCAGTACGTC.